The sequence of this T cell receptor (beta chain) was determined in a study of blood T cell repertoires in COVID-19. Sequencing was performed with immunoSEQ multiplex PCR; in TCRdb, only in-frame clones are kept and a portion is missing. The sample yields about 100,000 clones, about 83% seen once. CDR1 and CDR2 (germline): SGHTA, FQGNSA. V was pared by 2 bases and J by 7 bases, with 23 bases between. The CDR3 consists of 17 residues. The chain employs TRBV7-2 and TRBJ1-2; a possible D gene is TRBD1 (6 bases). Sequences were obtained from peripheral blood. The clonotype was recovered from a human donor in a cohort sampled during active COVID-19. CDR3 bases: TGTGCCAGCAGCTTAATGGGTAGGGACAACCCGGGCGTTGGCTACACCTTC. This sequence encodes CASSLMGRDNPGVGYTF.